What follows are 28 T cell receptor beta chains derived from one specimen sequenced in a study of blood T cells in healthy people across ages. For the second PCR, which ran for roughly 7 to 11 cycles, a sample-barcoded 5' primer and a J-beta primer mix were used. TCRdb re-called the 5' RACE reads through MiXCR, storing one row per CDR3 protein. The sample holds about 640,000 distinct CDR3 sequences, under 65% seen once. The sequencing sample was made of blood. The source of these receptors is a man in his fifties or sixties in good health.

The table lists this clonotype with a few counts. The chain uses TRBV4-1 and TRBJ2-1; tentatively, D is TRBD2 (6 bases). CDR1 and CDR2 from the germline V gene are MGHRA and YSYEKL. CDR3 length: 15 residues. Trimming shortened V by 2 bases and J by 8 bases, and 16 bases separated the two germline ends. The CDR3, as DNA: TGCGCCAGCAGCCAAAGCCAGCAGGGAGGTCATGAGCAGTTCTTC. This sequence encodes CASSQSQQGGHEQFF.

V usage is TRBV7-8 and J usage is TRBJ2-4; 7 nucleotides agree with TRBD1. The DNA end is more similar to TRBJ2-7, so the J call may be wrong. CDR3 length equals 14 residues. Germline V CDR1 and CDR2: SGHVS, FQNEAQ. The CDR3 here is CASSLGPQGDEQYF. The CDR3 DNA reads as TGTGCCAGCAGCTTAGGGCCTCAGGGGGACGAGCAGTACTTC.

The V gene is TRBV4-2, the J gene TRBJ1-6, with 9 bases identical to TRBD1. This CDR3 has 17 residues. CDR1 is LGHNA, CDR2 YNFKEQ, per germline. The J segment lost 10 bases and the V segment lost 4 bases, leaving 14 bases of the junction unmatched. This CDR3 is CASSPTPAGQGVSPLHF. The CDR3 DNA sequence: TGTGCCAGCAGCCCTACTCCCGCGGGACAGGGTGTGTCACCCCTCCACTTT.

This clonotype was seen more than once but under ten times. V usage is TRBV6-5 and J usage is TRBJ1-4; unclear D gene. V was clipped by 8 bases and J by 7 bases, with 11 bases between them. This CDR3 is built from 12 residues. The germline CDR1 and CDR2 sequences are MNHEY and SVGAGI. CDR3 amino acids: CASGSGFEKLFF. For the CDR3, the DNA is TGTGCCAGCGGCTCGGGGTTTGAAAAACTGTTTTTT.

This chain joins TRBV5-5 and TRBJ2-1; TRBD2 might be the D (6 bases). V was cut by 4 bases and J by 12 bases, with 23 bases left in between. Germline lookup yields CDR1 SGHKS and CDR2 YYEKEE (reference sequence). The CDR3 is 15 residues long. This CDR3 is CASSRSGTGEDGQFF. CDR3 nucleotides: TGTGCCAGCAGCAGATCCGGGACTGGGGAGGATGGGCAGTTCTTC.

This clonotype was observed once. This chain uses TRBV6-6 with TRBJ2-1; 9 bases are shared with TRBD1. Per germline, CDR1 MNHNY and CDR2 SVGAGI (reference sequence). Trimming removed 8 bases from V and 4 bases from J; junction bases left unmatched: 9. The CDR3 totals 15 residues. CDR3 residues: CASLLNGQGYNEQFF. As DNA, the CDR3 is TGTGCCAGCCTACTTAACGGACAGGGGTACAATGAGCAGTTCTTC.

This chain links TRBV27 with TRBJ1-6; TRBD1 is a possible D gene (5 bases). This CDR3 is 15 amino acids long. Trimming took off 2 bases at V and 6 bases at J, with 11 bases between the two ends. The germline gives CDR1 MNHEY, CDR2 SMNVEV (reference sequence). The CDR3 coding sequence is TGTGCCAGCAGTTTAGGGGACGTCGGTAATTCACCCCTCCACTTT. Encoded protein: CASSLGDVGNSPLHF.

This clonotype has a single count. This chain connects TRBV7-8 to TRBJ2-1; 8 positions agree with TRBD2. V dropped 5 bases and J dropped 9; count of bases not matched to a gene: 21. CDR3 size: 18 residues. Per the germline V gene, CDR1 is SGHVS and CDR2 is FQNEAQ. CDR3 sequence: CASSAGLVGEDASGEQFF. CDR3 coding DNA: TGTGCCAGCAGCGCGGGACTAGTTGGGGAAGACGCGTCGGGTGAGCAGTTCTTC.

This clonotype was observed a single time. V gene TRBV6-6 combines with J gene TRBJ1-1; unclear D gene. The CDR3 totals 13 residues. CDR1 and CDR2 from the germline V gene are MNHNY and SVGAGI (reference sequence). The V end was cut by 1 base, the J end by 5 bases, with 8 bases between. CDR3 bases: TGTGCCAGCAGTTACTTGTCGGGGACTGAAGCTTTCTTT. It translates to CASSYLSGTEAFF.

The chain joins TRBV5-1 to TRBJ2-7; D is uncertain. The assigned J gene may be wrong: the sequence end matches TRBJ2-5 better. The CDR3 spans 15 residues. Germline V lookup: CDR1 SGHRS, CDR2 YFSETQ. The CDR3 spells CASSLSSGQKETQYF. The CDR3 DNA is TGCGCCAGCAGCTTGAGTTCAGGCCAGAAAGAGACCCAGTACTTC.

This clonotype showed up just a few times. This chain joins TRBV20-1 and TRBJ2-1; TRBD1 matches 7 bases. V shed 3 bases and J 3 bases; nucleotides not matched to a gene: 5. CDR1 is DFQATT, CDR2 SNEGSKA, per germline (reference sequence). There are 14 residues in the CDR3. CDR3 in amino acids: CSASGTVHYNEQFF. In DNA, the CDR3 is TGCAGTGCTAGTGGGACAGTCCACTACAATGAGCAGTTCTTC.

The chain employs TRBV7-9 and TRBJ2-5; 8 bases map to TRBD2. The CDR3 is 16 residues long. Germline trimming cut 2 bases from V and 5 bases from J; bases unmatched to any gene: 10. Germline V gene lookup returns CDR1 SEHNR and CDR2 FQNEAQ (reference sequence). CDR3 protein: CASSLSPGGPEETQYF. CDR3 coding DNA: TGTGCCAGCAGCTTATCCCCGGGGGGGCCTGAGGAGACCCAGTACTTC.

This rearrangement joins TRBV5-1 to TRBJ2-7; maybe TRBD1 (5 bases). Germline V gene sequence: CDR1 SGHRS, CDR2 YFSETQ. V was cut by 3 bases and J by 2 bases, with 9 bases left in between. CDR3 length: 13 amino acids. CDR3 in amino acids: CASSSTVTYEQYF. CDR3 bases: TGCGCCAGCAGCTCGACAGTTACCTACGAGCAGTACTTC.

J is TRBJ1-4 and V is TRBV9; TRBD1 is a possible D gene (6 bases). The V gene lost 2 bases and the J gene lost 6 bases, with 14 bases spanning the gap. Germline CDR1 reads SGDLS; CDR2 reads YYNGEE. The CDR3 covers 15 residues. CDR3 coding DNA: TGTGCCAGCAGCGTCACCGGGACACGAGATGAAAAACTGTTTTTT. The encoded protein is CASSVTGTRDEKLFF.

The chain carries TRBV5-1 and TRBJ2-7; D gene ambiguous. V lost 0 bases and J 2 bases, leaving 18 bases between the germline ends. CDR1 and CDR2 (germline): SGHRS, YFSETQ. The CDR3 runs to 17 residues. CDR3 amino acids: CASSLGLNPQDPYEQYF. CDR3 bases: TGCGCCAGCAGCTTGGGCCTCAATCCCCAGGACCCCTACGAGCAGTACTTC.

The chain joins TRBV15 to TRBJ1-5; the D gene is possibly TRBD1 (6 bases). The CDR3 extends over 15 amino acids. From germline, CDR1 is LNHNV and CDR2 YYDKDF (reference sequence). Trimming cost V 6 bases and J 0 bases, with 12 bases left between them. Written as DNA, the CDR3 is TGTGCCACCAGTCAGGGGACTCTTAGCAATCAGCCCCAGCATTTT. This translates into CATSQGTLSNQPQHF.

This clonotype was seen only a few times. The rearrangement joins TRBV5-1 to TRBJ2-1; no clear D. There are 13 residues in the CDR3. Trimming stripped 4 bases from V and 5 bases from J, with 10 bases between. The germline V gene has CDR1 SGHRS and CDR2 YFSETQ. CDR3 in amino acids: CASSPDRHNEQFF. CDR3 sequence (DNA): TGCGCCAGCAGCCCGGACCGACACAATGAGCAGTTCTTC.

The table lists this clonotype with many counts. The chain is built from TRBV20-1 and TRBJ2-1, with D possibly matching TRBD2 (5 bases). This CDR3 contains 14 residues. From germline, CDR1 is DFQATT and CDR2 SNEGSKA (reference sequence). Trimming took off 1 base at V and 12 bases at J, with 19 bases between the two ends. The CDR3 here is CSARGRGSAKAQFF. CDR3 sequence (DNA): TGCAGTGCTAGAGGACGGGGTTCGGCCAAGGCGCAGTTCTTC.

V and J are TRBV5-1 and TRBJ2-1; TRBD1 is a possible D gene (6 bases). V was cut by 0 bases and J by 3 bases, with 13 bases left in between. This CDR3 has 16 residues. Germline V gene sequence: CDR1 SGHRS, CDR2 YFSETQ. In DNA form, the CDR3 reads TGCGCCAGCAGCTTGGCCGTCAGGGGTGGCTACAATGAGCAGTTCTTC. It encodes CASSLAVRGGYNEQFF.

The chain has TRBV4-2 and TRBJ2-5, with 8 positions matching TRBD2. Trimming at V came to 0 bases and at J to 4 bases, leaving 7 bases not matched to a gene. This CDR3 region has 16 residues. Germline V gives CDR1 LGHNA, CDR2 YNFKEQ. The CDR3: CASSQDGASGRETQYF. The CDR3 DNA follows: TGTGCCAGCAGCCAAGATGGGGCTAGCGGGCGAGAGACCCAGTACTTC.

This clonotype has just a few counts. This chain connects TRBV9 to TRBJ2-1; D is perhaps TRBD2 (6 bases). The CDR3 length is 15 residues. V was cut by 4 bases and J by 2 bases, with 13 bases left in between. Germline CDR1 SGDLS, CDR2 YYNGEE. In nucleotides, the CDR3 is TGTGCCAGCAGCTCTGGAACTAGCCCCTACAATGAGCAGTTCTTC. Translation: CASSSGTSPYNEQFF.

This rearrangement joins TRBV5-1 to TRBJ2-1, with 12 bases lining up with TRBD2. Germline V CDR1 and CDR2: SGHRS, YFSETQ. V trimming: 5 bases; J trimming: 6 bases; junction bases outside the gene matches: 9. This CDR3 spans 16 amino acids. Here the CDR3 DNA reads TGCGCCAGCAGATATCTAGCGGGGGGGACCTGCAATGAGCAGTTCTTC. This translates into CASRYLAGGTCNEQFF.

The chain couples TRBV14 to TRBJ2-3; D unresolved. The germline V gene encodes CDR1 SGHDN and CDR2 FVKESK. The CDR3 has 14 residues. The V end lost 0 bases, the J end lost 8 bases, and 12 bases lay between the germline ends. The chain's CDR3 is CASSQDVRRGTQYF. CDR3 DNA: TGTGCCAGCAGCCAAGACGTCCGTCGCGGTACGCAGTATTTT. Complete variable domain (other parts from reference TRBV14 and TRBJ2-3): EAGVTQFPSHSVIEKGQTVTLRCDPISGHDNLYWYRRVMGKEIKFLLHFVKESKQDESGMPNNRFLAERTGGTYSTLKVQPAELEDSGVYFCASSQDVRRGTQYFGPGTRLTVL.

The chain couples TRBV20-1 to TRBJ2-1; possibly TRBD2 for D (5 bases). The germline CDR1 and CDR2 sequences are DFQATT and SNEGSKA (reference sequence). The CDR3 has 12 amino acids. V was cut by 0 bases and J by 8 bases, with 8 bases left in between. This chain's CDR3 is CSARDTSYEQFF. The CDR3 DNA is TGCAGTGCTAGAGATACTAGTTATGAGCAGTTCTTC.

The rearrangement joins TRBV9 to TRBJ2-3, with 8 bases that match TRBD1. This CDR3 has 16 residues. After removal of 0 bases from V and 2 bases from J, the junction contained 5 bases not matched to a gene. Germline values: CDR1 SGDLS, CDR2 YYNGEE. CDR3: CASSVAGQVVTDTQYF. The CDR3 DNA sequence: TGTGCCAGCAGCGTAGCGGGACAGGTCGTCACAGATACGCAGTATTTT.

V gene TRBV7-9 combines with J gene TRBJ1-2; no clear D. The V end was cut by 1 base, the J end by 7 bases, with 19 bases between. The CDR3 has 16 amino acids. Germline V gene data show CDR1 as SEHNR and CDR2 as FQNEAQ (reference sequence). The chain's CDR3 is CASSLEPGVVTAGYTF. CDR3 nucleotides: TGTGCCAGCAGCTTAGAGCCCGGGGTGGTGACTGCTGGCTACACCTTC. Drawing the rest from reference TRBV7-9 and TRBJ1-2, the complete variable domain is DTGVSQNPRHKITKRGQNVTFRCDPISEHNRLYWYRQTLGQGPEFLTYFQNEAQLEKSRLLSDRFSAERPKGSFSTLEIQRTEQGDSAMYLCASSLEPGVVTAGYTFGSGTRLTVV.

This clonotype showed up just a few times. The rearrangement uses TRBV2 and TRBJ2-5; TRBD1 is a possible D gene (6 bases). Germline CDR1 SNHLY, CDR2 FYNNEI. V lost 6 bases to trimming and J lost 7 bases, with 15 bases between them. This CDR3 spans 13 amino acids. The CDR3 spells CASSQTGSGTQYF. The CDR3 bases are TGTGCCAGCAGCCAAACAGGGTCGGGGACCCAGTACTTC.

The chain carries TRBV4-1 and TRBJ2-4, with D possibly matching TRBD1 (5 bases). V was trimmed by 4 bases and J by 6 bases, leaving 19 bases between them. The CDR3 runs 16 residues. Germline assignment: CDR1 MGHRA and CDR2 YSYEKL. The CDR3 DNA reads TGCGCCAGCAGCCGACGGGCCACAGGTGAACCAAACATTCAGTACTTC. Translation: CASSRRATGEPNIQYF.